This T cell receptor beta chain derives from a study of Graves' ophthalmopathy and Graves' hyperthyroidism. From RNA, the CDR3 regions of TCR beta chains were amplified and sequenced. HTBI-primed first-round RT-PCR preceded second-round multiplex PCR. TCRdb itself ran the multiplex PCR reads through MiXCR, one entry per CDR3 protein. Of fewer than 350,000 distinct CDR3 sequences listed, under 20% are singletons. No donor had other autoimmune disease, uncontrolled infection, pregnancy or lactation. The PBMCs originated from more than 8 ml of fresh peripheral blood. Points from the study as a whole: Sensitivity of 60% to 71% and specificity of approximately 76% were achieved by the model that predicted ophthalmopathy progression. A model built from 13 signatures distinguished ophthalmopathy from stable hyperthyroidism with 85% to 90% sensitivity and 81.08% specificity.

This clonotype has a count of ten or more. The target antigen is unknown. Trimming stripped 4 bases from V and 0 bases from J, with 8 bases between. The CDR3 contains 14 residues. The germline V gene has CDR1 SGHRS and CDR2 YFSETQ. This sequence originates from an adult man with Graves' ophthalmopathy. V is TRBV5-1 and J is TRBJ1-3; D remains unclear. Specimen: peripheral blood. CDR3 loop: CASSPSSSGNTIYF. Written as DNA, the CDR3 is TGCGCCAGCAGCCCGAGCAGCTCTGGAAACACCATATATTTT.